These T cell receptor beta chains were read from a single sample in a study of cytotoxic CD8 clonotypes in ibrutinib-treated CLL. The data were produced by immunoSEQ multiplex PCR, yet TCRdb's version contains in-frame clones alone and is incomplete. This sample has some 30,000 clones; 60% to 85% occur once, and the top ten carry about half. Material: PBMCs, obtained after 36 months of ibrutinib treatment. These TCRs come from a human donor with chronic lymphocytic leukemia. Each CDR3 is given with its conserved first and last residue. The order of the fields is V gene, D gene, J gene, clone size, CDR3 length, CDR3 DNA, CDR3 protein. A D gene is named only where the DNA matches it firmly. Rows may omit the clone size; those that give it use once, few, many or a size class.

TRBV15	.	TRBJ1-1	.	13	TGTGCCACCAGCAGAGCAGAGAACACTGAAGCTTTCTTT	CATSRAENTEAFF
TRBV9	TRBD2	TRBJ2-3	.	16	TGTGCCAGCAGCGTCCTTAAGTGGGAGGGTACAGATACGCAGTATTTT	CASSVLKWEGTDTQYF
TRBV25-1	.	TRBJ2-7	.	14	TGTGCCAGCAGTGAAGGAGCAGCCACCTACGAGCAGTACTTC	CASSEGAATYEQYF
TRBV11-2	.	TRBJ1-1	.	12	TGTGCCAGTAGTCTGGCGAACACTGAAGCTTTCTTT	CASSLANTEAFF
TRBV5-5	.	TRBJ1-3	.	14	TGTGCCAGCAGCCTTGGCCCCTCTGGAAACACCATATATTTT	CASSLGPSGNTIYF
TRBV30	TRBD1	TRBJ1-5	.	15	TGTGCCTGGAGTGGGACAGGGATGGGCAATCAGCCCCAGCATTTT	CAWSGTGMGNQPQHF
TRBV7-2	.	TRBJ2-5	.	15	TGTGCCAGCAGCTCCGACCGGGGATTCGAGGAGACCCAGTACTTC	CASSSDRGFEETQYF
TRBV4-1	TRBD1	TRBJ1-2	.	12	TGCGCCAGCGCCCAGGGGGCGAGTGGCTACACCTTC	CASAQGASGYTF
TRBV2	.	TRBJ2-2	.	15	TGTGCCAGCAACGGCTTGGACGGGGTGACCGGGGAGCTGTTTTTT	CASNGLDGVTGELFF
TRBV11-2	.	TRBJ1-3	.	17	TGTGCCAGCAGCTTAGATCTCGGGAGTAGCTCTGGAAACACCATATATTTT	CASSLDLGSSSGNTIYF
TRBV7-9	.	TRBJ2-7	.	16	TGTGCCAGCAGCTTCTCTTGGGGACACAACTCCTACGAGCAGTACTTC	CASSFSWGHNSYEQYF
TRBV6-5	.	TRBJ1-1	few	13	TGTGCCAGCAGCCGACAGCTGAACACTGAAGCTTTCTTT	CASSRQLNTEAFF
TRBV2	TRBD1	TRBJ1-1	.	14	TGTGCCAGCAGCGAGGGACAGTCGAACACTGAAGCTTTCTTT	CASSEGQSNTEAFF
TRBV4-2	.	TRBJ1-1	.	16	TGTGCCAGCAGCCAAGGGTTCGGCACTAGGGATAGTGAAGCTTTCTTT	CASSQGFGTRDSEAFF
TRBV4-1	.	TRBJ1-2	.	16	TGCGCCAGCAGCCAAGAGGCATCTCAGGGATATGATGGCTACACCTTC	CASSQEASQGYDGYTF
TRBV16	.	TRBJ2-5	.	16	TGTGCCAGCAGCCAATCTGGAGGGGGCAGTTCGGAGACCCAGTACTTC	CASSQSGGGSSETQYF
TRBV18	.	TRBJ1-2	few	13	TGTGCCAGCTCACCACAGGGTGACTATGGCTACACCTTC	CASSPQGDYGYTF
TRBV19	.	TRBJ1-5	.	14	TGTGCCAGTAGTAGGGAAGGGAAAAATCAGCCCCAGCATTTT	CASSREGKNQPQHF
TRBV4-2	.	TRBJ1-2	.	16	TGTGCCAGCAGCCAAGAGACAGGACTAACAGGCTATGGCTACACCTTC	CASSQETGLTGYGYTF
TRBV11-2	TRBD1	TRBJ2-1	.	15	TGTGCCAGCAGCTTCGGACAGGGGGCTGGTAATGAGCAGTTCTTC	CASSFGQGAGNEQFF
TRBV6-5	.	TRBJ2-5	.	13	TGTGCCAGCAGTTACGCAGGGTCGGAGACCCAGTACTTC	CASSYAGSETQYF
TRBV11-2	.	TRBJ2-3	.	16	TGTGCCAGCAGCTTAGCCCTTAGCGGAGGGGGTGATACGCAGTATTTT	CASSLALSGGGDTQYF
TRBV4-3	.	TRBJ2-3	.	14	TGCGCCAGCAGCCAAGGAGCGCGCACAGATACGCAGTATTTT	CASSQGARTDTQYF
TRBV5-1	TRBD1	TRBJ2-3	.	15	TGCGCCAGCAGCTTGGGACAGGGTGCAGCCAGGACGCAGTATTTT	CASSLGQGAARTQYF
TRBV7-8	TRBD1	TRBJ2-6	.	15	TGTGCCAGCAGCTCAACAGGGGCTGGGGCCAACGTCCTGACTTTC	CASSSTGAGANVLTF